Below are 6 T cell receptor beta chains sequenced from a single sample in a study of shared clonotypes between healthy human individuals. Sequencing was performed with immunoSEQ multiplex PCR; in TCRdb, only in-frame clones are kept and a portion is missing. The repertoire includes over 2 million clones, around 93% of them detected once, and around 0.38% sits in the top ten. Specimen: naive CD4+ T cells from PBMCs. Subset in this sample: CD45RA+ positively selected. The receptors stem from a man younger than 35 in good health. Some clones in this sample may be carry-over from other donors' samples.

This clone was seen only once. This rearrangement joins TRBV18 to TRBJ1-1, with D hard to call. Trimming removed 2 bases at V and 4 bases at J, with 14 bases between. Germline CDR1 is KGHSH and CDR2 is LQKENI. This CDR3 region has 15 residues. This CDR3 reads CASSPTIVLATEAFF. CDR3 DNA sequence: TGTGCCAGCTCACCAACGATAGTGTTAGCCACTGAAGCTTTCTTT.

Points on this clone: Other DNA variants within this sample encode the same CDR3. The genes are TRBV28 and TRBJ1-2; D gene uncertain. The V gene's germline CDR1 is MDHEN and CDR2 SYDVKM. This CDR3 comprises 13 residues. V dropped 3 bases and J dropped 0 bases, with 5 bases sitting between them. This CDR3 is CASSFGPNYGYTF. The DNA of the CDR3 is TGTGCCAGCAGTTTTGGCCCTAACTATGGCTACACCTTC.

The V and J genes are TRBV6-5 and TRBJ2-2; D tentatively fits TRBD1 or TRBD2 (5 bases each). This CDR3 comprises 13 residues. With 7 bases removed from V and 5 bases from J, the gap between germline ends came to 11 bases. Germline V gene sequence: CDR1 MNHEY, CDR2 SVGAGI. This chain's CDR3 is CASKKEGTGELFF. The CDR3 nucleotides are TGTGCCAGCAAGAAAGAGGGGACCGGGGAGCTGTTTTTT.

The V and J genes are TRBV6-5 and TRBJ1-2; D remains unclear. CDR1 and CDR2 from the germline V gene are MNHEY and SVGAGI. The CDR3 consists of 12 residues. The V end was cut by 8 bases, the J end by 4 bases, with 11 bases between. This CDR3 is CASRDRTYGYTF. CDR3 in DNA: TGTGCCAGCCGGGATCGGACCTATGGCTACACCTTC.

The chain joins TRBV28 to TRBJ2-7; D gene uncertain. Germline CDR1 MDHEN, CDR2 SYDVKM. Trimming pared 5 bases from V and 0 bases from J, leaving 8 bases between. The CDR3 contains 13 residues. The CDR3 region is CASSGPDSYEQYF. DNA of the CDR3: TGTGCCAGCAGTGGTCCGGACTCCTACGAGCAGTACTTC. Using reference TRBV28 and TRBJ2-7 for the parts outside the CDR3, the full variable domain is DVKVTQSSRYLVKRTGEKVFLECVQDMDHENMFWYRQDPGLGLRLIYFSYDVKMKEKGDIPEGYSVSREKKERFSLILESASTNQTSMYLCASSGPDSYEQYFGPGTRLTVT.

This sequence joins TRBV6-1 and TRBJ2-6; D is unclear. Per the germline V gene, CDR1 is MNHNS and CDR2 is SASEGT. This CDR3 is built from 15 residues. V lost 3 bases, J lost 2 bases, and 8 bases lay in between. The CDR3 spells CASSEETTGANVLTF. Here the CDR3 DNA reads TGTGCCAGCAGTGAGGAGACCACTGGGGCCAACGTCCTGACTTTC.